Reported below is one TCR beta chain. TCRdb's copy holds only in-frame clones and misses some; the assay was immunoSEQ multiplex PCR. The sample consists of about 73,000 clones, 94% of them appearing once. There are 15 residues in the CDR3. V was shortened by 0 bases and J by 2 bases, with 10 bases between the two germline ends. In germline, CDR1 is LGHDT, CDR2 YNNKEL (reference sequence). This sample is drawn from a study of control samples from healthy donors and cancer patients. J is TRBJ2-5 and V is TRBV3-1 (or the pseudogene TRBV3-2); D not resolved. The sequence derives from a woman aged 40 to 50 in good health. Sequenced sample: blood. The CDR3 here is CASSQELVLQETQYF. The CDR3 region has the DNA TGTGCCAGCAGCCAAGAGCTTGTACTACAAGAGACCCAGTACTTC.